The rows below give T cell receptor beta chains drawn from one sample of a study of T-cell reconstitution after alpha-beta-depleted transplantation in children. One entry per CDR3 protein, called by TCRdb with MiXCR from the PCR reads. The sample has hundreds of thousands of distinct CDR3 sequences, about an eighth seen once. The material was PBMCs, obtained before TCRalphabeta/CD19-depleted stem cell transplant. These receptors came from a girl aged 2-9 years with congenital amegakaryocytic thrombocytopenia, due to receive a stem cell transplant. Both conserved end residues are part of each CDR3. A D gene is named only where the DNA matches it firmly. Only some rows state a clone size, as once, few, many or a class for expanded clones.

d_call: -; v_call: TRBV3-1; j_call: TRBJ2-1; clone_size: -; cdr3_aa: CASSTPHEHNEQFF; cdr3_nt: TGTGCCAGCAGCACTCCTCACGAACACAATGAGCAGTTCTTC
d_call: TRBD1; v_call: TRBV2; j_call: TRBJ1-5; clone_size: few; cdr3_aa: CASMPDRGEGGNQPQHF; cdr3_nt: TGTGCCAGCATGCCGGACAGGGGTGAGGGGGGCAATCAGCCCCAGCATTTT
d_call: -; v_call: TRBV29-1; j_call: TRBJ2-7; clone_size: many; cdr3_aa: CSVESPGYEQYF; cdr3_nt: TGCAGCGTTGAGTCCCCGGGCTACGAGCAGTACTTC
d_call: TRBD1; v_call: TRBV20-1; j_call: TRBJ2-7; clone_size: -; cdr3_aa: CSASRGRYEQYF; cdr3_nt: TGCAGTGCTTCCAGGGGGCGCTACGAGCAGTACTTC
d_call: TRBD1; v_call: TRBV20-1; j_call: TRBJ2-1; clone_size: many; cdr3_aa: CRIRGQGNNEQFF; cdr3_nt: TGCAGGATACGGGGACAGGGAAACAATGAGCAGTTCTTC
d_call: TRBD1; v_call: TRBV18; j_call: TRBJ2-5; clone_size: many; cdr3_aa: CASSPPDRGPEETQYF; cdr3_nt: TGTGCCAGCTCACCTCCGGACAGGGGGCCCGAAGAGACCCAGTACTTC
d_call: TRBD1; v_call: TRBV29-1; j_call: TRBJ2-7; clone_size: few; cdr3_aa: CSVAGTGKNPTPYEQYF; cdr3_nt: TGCAGCGTTGCTGGGACAGGGAAGAATCCGACCCCCTACGAGCAGTACTTC
d_call: -; v_call: TRBV5-1; j_call: TRBJ2-3; clone_size: -; cdr3_aa: CASSLGLRREDTQYF; cdr3_nt: TGCGCCAGCAGCTTGGGTCTGCGAAGGGAAGATACGCAGTATTTT
d_call: -; v_call: TRBV4-1; j_call: TRBJ2-5; clone_size: few; cdr3_aa: CASSQDRFWGVSPETQYF; cdr3_nt: TGCGCCAGCAGCCAAGACCGATTCTGGGGGGTATCCCCAGAGACCCAGTACTTC
d_call: -; v_call: TRBV27; j_call: TRBJ2-2; clone_size: -; cdr3_aa: CASISGTAGELFF; cdr3_nt: TGTGCCAGCATAAGCGGGACAGCCGGGGAGCTGTTTTTT
d_call: -; v_call: TRBV2; j_call: TRBJ2-5; clone_size: few; cdr3_aa: CASPSDEGTQYF; cdr3_nt: TGTGCCAGCCCTTCCGACGAGGGGACCCAGTACTTC
d_call: -; v_call: TRBV5-5; j_call: TRBJ2-7; clone_size: -; cdr3_aa: CASSFGKYNSYEQYF; cdr3_nt: TGTGCCAGCAGCTTTGGTAAATACAATTCCTACGAGCAGTACTTC
d_call: -; v_call: TRBV27; j_call: TRBJ2-6; clone_size: few; cdr3_aa: CASSIRRSSGANVLTF; cdr3_nt: TGTGCCAGCAGTATCCGACGCAGCTCTGGGGCCAACGTCCTGACTTTC
d_call: -; v_call: TRBV24-1; j_call: TRBJ2-2; clone_size: many; cdr3_aa: CATSDFWPNTGELFF; cdr3_nt: TGTGCCACCAGTGATTTTTGGCCTAACACCGGGGAGCTGTTTTTT
d_call: -; v_call: TRBV6-2/TRBV6-3; j_call: TRBJ1-2; clone_size: -; cdr3_aa: CASSYNRGNYGYTF; cdr3_nt: TGTGCCAGCAGTTACAACCGAGGGAATTATGGCTACACCTTC
d_call: -; v_call: TRBV4-1; j_call: TRBJ2-3; clone_size: many; cdr3_aa: CASDPRGGHTDTQYF; cdr3_nt: TGCGCCAGCGACCCCCGGGGAGGTCATACAGATACGCAGTATTTT
d_call: TRBD1; v_call: TRBV7-8; j_call: TRBJ2-5; clone_size: -; cdr3_aa: CASSLVQGVHSETQYF; cdr3_nt: TGTGCCAGCAGCTTAGTCCAGGGGGTGCATTCGGAGACCCAGTACTTC
d_call: -; v_call: TRBV5-1; j_call: TRBJ2-3; clone_size: many; cdr3_aa: CASSWEPSTDTQYF; cdr3_nt: TGCGCCAGCAGCTGGGAACCTAGCACAGATACGCAGTATTTT
d_call: -; v_call: TRBV20-1; j_call: TRBJ2-2; clone_size: -; cdr3_aa: CSAEGNSGALFF; cdr3_nt: TGCAGTGCGGAGGGCAATTCCGGGGCGCTGTTTTTT
d_call: -; v_call: TRBV5-1; j_call: TRBJ2-3; clone_size: many; cdr3_aa: CASTTAGLDTQYF; cdr3_nt: TGCGCCAGCACAACTGCGGGGTTAGATACGCAGTATTTT
d_call: -; v_call: TRBV13; j_call: TRBJ2-7; clone_size: -; cdr3_aa: CASSHQTNEQSF; cdr3_nt: TGTGCCAGCAGCCACCAAACAAACGAGCAGTCCTTC
d_call: TRBD1; v_call: TRBV10-3; j_call: TRBJ1-4; clone_size: -; cdr3_aa: CAISESTGGNEKLFF; cdr3_nt: TGTGCCATCAGTGAGTCGACAGGGGGGAATGAAAAACTGTTTTTT
d_call: -; v_call: TRBV6-1; j_call: TRBJ2-3; clone_size: many; cdr3_aa: CASSEEVGTDTQYF; cdr3_nt: TGTGCCAGCAGTGAGGAGGTGGGCACAGATACGCAGTATTTT
d_call: -; v_call: TRBV5-6; j_call: TRBJ2-4; clone_size: -; cdr3_aa: CASSLGSGPSKNIQYF; cdr3_nt: TGTGCCAGCAGCTTGGGCAGTGGACCATCCAAAAACATTCAGTACTTC
d_call: -; v_call: TRBV10-3; j_call: TRBJ2-7; clone_size: many; cdr3_aa: CAISEDSSYEQYF; cdr3_nt: TGTGCCATCAGTGAGGACAGCTCTTACGAGCAGTACTTC
d_call: TRBD2; v_call: TRBV15; j_call: TRBJ2-7; clone_size: -; cdr3_aa: CATSDLAGTTEQYF; cdr3_nt: TGTGCCACCAGCGATCTAGCGGGAACAACCGAGCAGTACTTC
d_call: -; v_call: TRBV20-1; j_call: TRBJ1-1; clone_size: many; cdr3_aa: CSARRDYGVMNTEAFF; cdr3_nt: TGCAGTGCTAGAAGGGACTATGGGGTTATGAACACTGAAGCTTTCTTT
d_call: -; v_call: TRBV6-1; j_call: TRBJ1-5; clone_size: -; cdr3_aa: CASSEGVWQPQHF; cdr3_nt: TGTGCCAGCAGTGAAGGGGTTTGGCAGCCCCAGCATTTT
d_call: TRBD1; v_call: TRBV7-9; j_call: TRBJ1-1; clone_size: -; cdr3_aa: CASSWGQMNTEAFF; cdr3_nt: TGTGCCAGCAGCTGGGGACAGATGAACACTGAAGCTTTCTTT
d_call: -; v_call: TRBV7-9; j_call: TRBJ2-5; clone_size: many; cdr3_aa: CASSDLLKQETQYF; cdr3_nt: TGTGCCAGCAGCGACCTACTAAAGCAAGAGACCCAGTACTTC
d_call: -; v_call: TRBV10-3; j_call: TRBJ2-1; clone_size: -; cdr3_aa: CAFSDPDRPTVDGNEQFF; cdr3_nt: TGTGCCTTCAGTGACCCAGACAGGCCCACCGTCGACGGCAATGAGCAGTTCTTC
d_call: -; v_call: TRBV4-2; j_call: TRBJ1-2; clone_size: few; cdr3_aa: CASSQDEGYTF; cdr3_nt: TGTGCCAGCAGCCAAGATGAAGGCTACACCTTC
d_call: TRBD2; v_call: TRBV20-1; j_call: TRBJ2-7; clone_size: -; cdr3_aa: CSARDLLADSYEQYF; cdr3_nt: TGCAGTGCTAGAGACCTACTAGCGGATTCCTACGAGCAGTACTTC
d_call: -; v_call: TRBV20-1; j_call: TRBJ2-7; clone_size: many; cdr3_aa: CSANRNSYEQYF; cdr3_nt: TGCAGTGCTAATCGAAACTCCTACGAGCAGTACTTC
d_call: -; v_call: TRBV12-3/TRBV12-4; j_call: TRBJ2-7; clone_size: many; cdr3_aa: CASSSNTVEQYF; cdr3_nt: TGTGCCAGCAGCTCCAACACCGTTGAGCAGTACTTC
d_call: -; v_call: TRBV4-1; j_call: TRBJ1-6; clone_size: many; cdr3_aa: CASSQGLRRYNSPLHF; cdr3_nt: TGCGCCAGCAGCCAAGGTTTGAGGAGGTATAATTCACCCCTCCACTTT
d_call: TRBD1; v_call: TRBV20-1; j_call: TRBJ1-2; clone_size: many; cdr3_aa: CSARDDREDGYTF; cdr3_nt: TGCAGTGCTAGAGACGACAGGGAGGATGGCTACACCTTC
d_call: -; v_call: TRBV20-1; j_call: TRBJ2-7; clone_size: -; cdr3_aa: CSASPVVYEQYF; cdr3_nt: TGCAGTGCTAGCCCAGTGGTCTACGAGCAGTACTTC
d_call: -; v_call: TRBV20-1; j_call: TRBJ2-3; clone_size: many; cdr3_aa: CSARVGDTQYF; cdr3_nt: TGCAGTGCTAGAGTCGGAGATACGCAGTATTTT
d_call: -; v_call: TRBV4-1; j_call: TRBJ2-7; clone_size: many; cdr3_aa: CASSQLGLTYEQYF; cdr3_nt: TGCGCCAGCAGCCAATTAGGACTTACCTACGAGCAGTACTTC
d_call: TRBD2; v_call: TRBV28; j_call: TRBJ2-3; clone_size: -; cdr3_aa: CASSLPAGEFKDTQYF; cdr3_nt: TGTGCCAGCAGTTTACCCGCGGGAGAGTTCAAAGATACGCAGTATTTT
d_call: TRBD2; v_call: TRBV20-1; j_call: TRBJ2-2; clone_size: few; cdr3_aa: CSAQGLAGDSNTGELFF; cdr3_nt: TGCAGTGCACAGGGACTAGCGGGGGACTCGAACACCGGGGAGCTGTTTTTT
d_call: -; v_call: TRBV9; j_call: TRBJ2-7; clone_size: -; cdr3_aa: CASSSTYRDEQYF; cdr3_nt: TGTGCCAGCAGCTCCACCTATCGGGACGAGCAGTACTTC
d_call: -; v_call: TRBV7-9; j_call: TRBJ2-7; clone_size: many; cdr3_aa: CASSLFRGSYEQYF; cdr3_nt: TGTGCCAGCAGCCTCTTCCGGGGGTCCTACGAGCAGTACTTC
d_call: TRBD2; v_call: TRBV29-1; j_call: TRBJ2-1; clone_size: many; cdr3_aa: CSVELSGRSNEQFF; cdr3_nt: TGCAGCGTGGAGCTTAGCGGGAGAAGCAATGAGCAGTTCTTC
d_call: TRBD2; v_call: TRBV20-1; j_call: TRBJ2-2; clone_size: many; cdr3_aa: CSATGTSGRGANTGELFF; cdr3_nt: TGCAGTGCTACCGGGACTAGCGGGAGAGGTGCGAACACCGGGGAGCTGTTTTTT
d_call: -; v_call: TRBV21-1; j_call: TRBJ2-7; clone_size: once; cdr3_aa: CASTPTARGVF; cdr3_nt: TGTGCCAGCACCCCGACAGCCCGGGGAGTCTTC
d_call: TRBD2; v_call: TRBV29-1; j_call: TRBJ2-1; clone_size: -; cdr3_aa: CSVERGSGRQNEQFF; cdr3_nt: TGCAGCGTTGAAAGGGGAAGCGGGAGGCAGAATGAGCAGTTCTTC
d_call: -; v_call: TRBV5-1; j_call: TRBJ2-1; clone_size: many; cdr3_aa: CASSTRSYNEQFF; cdr3_nt: TGCGCCAGCAGCACGCGGTCCTACAATGAGCAGTTCTTC